These T cell receptor beta chains were read from a single sample in a study of cytomegalovirus exposure and HLA in healthy donors. Assay: immunoSEQ multiplex PCR; the TCRdb copy retains only in-frame clones and omits some. The data contain approximately 81,000 clones, around 94% of them seen just once; the ten biggest clones take up 0.65% to 0.8%. The sequenced sample was PBMCs. The receptor set was obtained from a man between 18 and 35 years old in good health and CMV-seronegative. CDR3s include the opening cysteine and the closing phenylalanine or tryptophan. The order of the fields is D gene, V gene, CDR3 protein. The D gene is left open where the match is weak.

D gene: .; V gene: TRBV7-2; CDR3 protein: CASSLARAEAFF
D gene: TRBD1; V gene: TRBV7-9; CDR3 protein: CASSLAQVNRGNEKLFF
D gene: .; V gene: TRBV2; CDR3 protein: CANRQSSGNTIYF
D gene: .; V gene: TRBV5-6; CDR3 protein: CASSSGYGGFSNQPQHF
D gene: .; V gene: TRBV7-2; CDR3 protein: CASSFSDGRIRKRREQYF
D gene: TRBD1; V gene: TRBV12-5; CDR3 protein: CASGSDRGPEETQYF
D gene: .; V gene: TRBV18; CDR3 protein: CASSSTVIGSYNEQFF
D gene: .; V gene: TRBV7-9; CDR3 protein: CASSLASGESDYGYTF
D gene: TRBD2; V gene: TRBV11-2; CDR3 protein: CASSPREGSTDTQYF
D gene: .; V gene: TRBV21-1; CDR3 protein: CASSKVRRRTEAFF
D gene: TRBD1; V gene: TRBV19; CDR3 protein: CASSIDPRGQGRRNQPQHF
D gene: .; V gene: TRBV12-5; CDR3 protein: CASGLVDRNTGELFF
D gene: TRBD1; V gene: TRBV5-4; CDR3 protein: CASSYRGRDTGELFF
D gene: TRBD1; V gene: TRBV11-2; CDR3 protein: CASSSLHNRGNEQFF
D gene: .; V gene: TRBV2; CDR3 protein: CASSEGKRVPDTEAFF
D gene: TRBD1; V gene: TRBV5-1; CDR3 protein: CASSTIGQAYGYTF
D gene: TRBD1; V gene: TRBV10-3; CDR3 protein: CAISGGTGTGGYEQYF
D gene: .; V gene: TRBV7-2; CDR3 protein: CASSLANEQFF
D gene: .; V gene: TRBV6-1; CDR3 protein: CASERGSSYTF
D gene: TRBD1; V gene: TRBV12-5; CDR3 protein: CASGTDRASETQYF
D gene: .; V gene: TRBV2; CDR3 protein: CASSQTGYTGELFF
D gene: TRBD2; V gene: TRBV5-1; CDR3 protein: CASRSKLAGKGDTQYF